The entry below gives a single TCR beta chain sequence along with its context. TCRdb independently ran MiXCR on the 5' RACE reads; one entry per CDR3 protein. The sample consists of roughly 340,000 distinct CDR3 sequences, about 8.7% of them appearing once. Trimming took off 4 bases at V and 0 bases at J, with 11 bases between the two ends. This CDR3 is 15 amino acids long. The data are from a study of T cells after yellow fever vaccination. The genes are TRBV12-3 or TRBV12-4 and TRBJ2-3, with D unclear. This material consisted of PBMCs, taken on the day of the first yellow fever vaccination. This TCR was recovered from a man aged 18 to 29 who received the YFV17D yellow fever vaccine. In DNA, the CDR3 is TGTGCCAGCAGTTCGCCGGAACTAAGCACAGATACGCAGTATTTT. This translates into CASSSPELSTDTQYF.